Listed below are T cell receptor beta chains from one sample, sequenced in a study of CD8 T cells in ankylosing spondylitis. MiXCR, run by TCRdb on the 5' RACE reads, gives a single entry per CDR3 protein. The repertoire holds 10,000 to 15,000 distinct CDR3 sequences, 2.8% seen once, with approximately 8.7% in the top ten. The sequenced sample consisted of blood, either unsorted or a sorted T cell fraction (not recorded which). The origin of the receptors is a male donor with ankylosing spondylitis or in good health (not recorded which). The CDR3 runs from the conserved cysteine through the conserved F or W. A D gene is named only where the DNA matches it firmly. Rows may omit the clone size; those that give it use once, few, many or a size class.

v_call	d_call	j_call	clone_size	cdr3_aa	cdr3_nt
TRBV9	.	TRBJ2-2	medium-sized	CAAGSGFTGELFF	TGTGCCGCAGGCTCGGGGTTCACCGGGGAGCTGTTTTTT
TRBV9	.	TRBJ2-2	many	CASSVRMGNGELFF	TGTGCCAGCAGCGTGCGGATGGGGAACGGGGAGCTGTTTTTT
TRBV9	.	TRBJ2-5	many	CASSVLSQETQYF	TGTGCCAGCAGCGTTCTCAGCCAAGAGACCCAGTACTTC
TRBV9	.	TRBJ2-7	many	CASSVEPGQSYEQYF	TGTGCCAGCAGCGTAGAACCGGGTCAAAGCTACGAGCAGTACTTC
TRBV9	.	TRBJ2-5	medium-sized	CASSVGGTSGETQYF	TGTGCCAGCAGCGTAGGGGGCACTTCGGGAGAGACCCAGTACTTC
TRBV9	.	TRBJ2-5	many	CASSVRADQETQYF	TGTGCCAGCAGCGTACGAGCGGACCAAGAGACCCAGTACTTC
TRBV9	TRBD2	TRBJ2-7	many	CASSVAPTSGRTGEQYF	TGTGCCAGCAGCGTAGCTCCGACTAGCGGGAGAACGGGCGAGCAGTACTTC
TRBV9	.	TRBJ1-5	many	CASSPFEVGQPQHF	TGTGCCAGCAGCCCATTTGAGGTGGGCCAGCCCCAGCATTTT
TRBV9	TRBD2	TRBJ2-3	many	CASSVALAGGRSTQYF	TGTGCCAGCAGCGTAGCGCTAGCGGGGGGTCGGAGTACGCAGTATTTT
TRBV9	.	TRBJ2-1	.	CASTVAGQRSNEQFF	TGTGCCAGCACCGTAGCTGGACAGAGGTCCAATGAGCAGTTCTTC
TRBV9	TRBD2	TRBJ2-7	many	CASSVDPAGVGEQYF	TGTGCCAGCAGCGTAGACCCAGCGGGAGTGGGCGAGCAGTACTTC
TRBV9	TRBD2	TRBJ2-7	many	CASSVGGTSGYEQYF	TGTGCCAGCAGCGTAGGGGGGACTAGCGGCTACGAGCAGTACTTC
TRBV9	.	TRBJ2-2	many	CASSLRQDPGTGELFF	TGTGCCAGCAGCTTAAGACAGGACCCCGGCACCGGGGAGCTGTTTTTT
TRBV9	.	TRBJ2-5	many	CASSVMEGPSSTQYF	TGTGCCAGCAGCGTAATGGAGGGACCTTCTTCTACCCAGTACTTC
TRBV9	.	TRBJ2-1	medium-sized	CASSVVAAEGEQFF	TGTGCCAGCAGCGTAGTAGCAGCCGAGGGGGAGCAGTTCTTC
TRBV9	TRBD2	TRBJ2-1	many	CASARLAGYNEQFF	TGTGCCAGCGCCCGACTAGCGGGTTACAATGAGCAGTTCTTC
TRBV9	.	TRBJ2-3	many	CASSVGVGGPDTQYF	TGTGCCAGCAGCGTAGGTGTGGGAGGTCCAGATACGCAGTATTTT